This T cell receptor beta chain was observed in a study of shared clonotypes between healthy human individuals. The CDR3 covers 12 residues. The J segment lost 3 bases and the V segment lost 5 bases, leaving 0 bases of the junction unmatched. Germline CDR1 KGHSH, CDR2 LQKENI. TCRdb keeps only in-frame clones here, not all; method: immunoSEQ multiplex PCR. The sample has about 1.1 million clones; approximately 80% are singletons. The sequenced sample was memory CD4+ T cells from PBMCs. Indicated subset: CD45RA-negative fraction. This receptor was taken from a man between 18 and 29 years old in good health. Some clones in this sample may be carry-over from other donors' samples. This chain joins TRBV18 and TRBJ2-5, with TRBD1 matching 7 bases. The CDR3 DNA is TGTGCCAGCTCAGGGACAGAAGAGACCCAGTACTTC. Translated, it gives CASSGTEETQYF.